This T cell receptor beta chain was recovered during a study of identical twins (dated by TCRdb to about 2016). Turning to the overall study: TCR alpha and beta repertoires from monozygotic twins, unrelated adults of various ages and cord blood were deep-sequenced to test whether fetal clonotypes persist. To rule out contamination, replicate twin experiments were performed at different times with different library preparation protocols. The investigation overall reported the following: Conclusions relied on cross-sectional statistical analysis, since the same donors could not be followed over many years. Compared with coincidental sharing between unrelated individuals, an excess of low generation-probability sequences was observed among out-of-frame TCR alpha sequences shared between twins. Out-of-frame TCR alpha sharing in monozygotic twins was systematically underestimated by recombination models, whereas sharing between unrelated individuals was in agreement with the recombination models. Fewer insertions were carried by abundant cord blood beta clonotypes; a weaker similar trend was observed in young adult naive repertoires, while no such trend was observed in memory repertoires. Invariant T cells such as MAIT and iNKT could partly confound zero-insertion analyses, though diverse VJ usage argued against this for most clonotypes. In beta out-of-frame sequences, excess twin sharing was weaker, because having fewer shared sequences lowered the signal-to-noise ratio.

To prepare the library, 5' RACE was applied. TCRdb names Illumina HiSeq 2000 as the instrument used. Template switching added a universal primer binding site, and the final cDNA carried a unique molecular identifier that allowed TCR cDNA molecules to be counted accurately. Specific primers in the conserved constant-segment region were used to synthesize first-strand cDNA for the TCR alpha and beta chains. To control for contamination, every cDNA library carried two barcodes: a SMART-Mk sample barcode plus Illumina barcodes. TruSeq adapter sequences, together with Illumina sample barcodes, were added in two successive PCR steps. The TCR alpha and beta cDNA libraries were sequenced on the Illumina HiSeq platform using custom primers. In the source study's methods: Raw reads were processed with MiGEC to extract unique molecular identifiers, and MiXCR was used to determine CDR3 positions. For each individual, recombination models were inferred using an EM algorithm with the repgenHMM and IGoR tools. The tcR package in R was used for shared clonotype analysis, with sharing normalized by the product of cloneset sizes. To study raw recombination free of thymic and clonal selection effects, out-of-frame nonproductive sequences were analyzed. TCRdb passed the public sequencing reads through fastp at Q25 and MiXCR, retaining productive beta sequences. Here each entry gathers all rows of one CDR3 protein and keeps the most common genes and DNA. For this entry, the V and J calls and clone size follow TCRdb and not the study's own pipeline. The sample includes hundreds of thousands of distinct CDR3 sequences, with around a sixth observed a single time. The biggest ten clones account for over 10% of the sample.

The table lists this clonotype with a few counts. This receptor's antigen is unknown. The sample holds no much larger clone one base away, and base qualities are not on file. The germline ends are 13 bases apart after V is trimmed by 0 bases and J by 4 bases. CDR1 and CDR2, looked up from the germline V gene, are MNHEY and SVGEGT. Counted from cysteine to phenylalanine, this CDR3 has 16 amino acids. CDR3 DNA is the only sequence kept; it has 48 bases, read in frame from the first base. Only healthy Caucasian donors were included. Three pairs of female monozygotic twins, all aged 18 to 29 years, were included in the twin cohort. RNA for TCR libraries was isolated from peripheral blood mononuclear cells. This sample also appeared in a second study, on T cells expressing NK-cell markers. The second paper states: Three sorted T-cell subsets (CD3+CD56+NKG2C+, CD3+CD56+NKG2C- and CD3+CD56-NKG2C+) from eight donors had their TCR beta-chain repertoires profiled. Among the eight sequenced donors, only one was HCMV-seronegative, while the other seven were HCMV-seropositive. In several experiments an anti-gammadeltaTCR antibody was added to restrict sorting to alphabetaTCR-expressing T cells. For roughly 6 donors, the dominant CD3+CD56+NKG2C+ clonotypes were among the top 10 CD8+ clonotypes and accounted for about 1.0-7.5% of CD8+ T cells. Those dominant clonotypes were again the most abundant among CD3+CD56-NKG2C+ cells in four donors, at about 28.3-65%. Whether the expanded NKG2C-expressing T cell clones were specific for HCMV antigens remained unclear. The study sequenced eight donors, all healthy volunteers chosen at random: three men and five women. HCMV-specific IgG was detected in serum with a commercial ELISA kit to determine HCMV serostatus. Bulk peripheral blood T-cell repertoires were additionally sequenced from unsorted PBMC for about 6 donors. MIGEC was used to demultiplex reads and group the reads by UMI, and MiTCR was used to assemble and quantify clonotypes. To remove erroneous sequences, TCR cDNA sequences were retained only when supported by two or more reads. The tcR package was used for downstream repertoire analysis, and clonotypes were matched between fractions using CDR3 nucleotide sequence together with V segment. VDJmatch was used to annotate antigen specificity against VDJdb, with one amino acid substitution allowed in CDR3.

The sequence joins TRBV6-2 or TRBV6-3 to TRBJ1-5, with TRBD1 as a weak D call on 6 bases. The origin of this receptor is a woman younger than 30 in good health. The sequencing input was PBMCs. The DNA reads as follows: TGTGCCAGCAGTTACTCCCTAGGACAGCTTAATCAGCCCCAGCATTTT. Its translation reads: CASSYSLGQLNQPQHF.